The rows below give T cell receptor beta chains drawn from one sample of a study of OX40 agonist ivuxolimab in advanced cancers. Libraries were prepared by immunoSEQ multiplex PCR; TCRdb keeps only in-frame clonotypes and omits some of them. The repertoire includes about 37,000 clones, roughly nine tenths of them detected once, and around 17% sits in the top ten. Material: CD4+ or CD8+ T cells sorted from blood, obtained in a trial of the OX40 agonist ivuxolimab. These receptors all stem from an adult with an advanced solid tumor such as melanoma, head and neck, liver or kidney cancer. The CDR3 runs from the conserved cysteine through the conserved F or W. The D gene is left open where the match is weak.

TRBV7-2	NA	TRBJ1-1	TGTGCCAGCAGCCTAAGGGGCACTGAAGCTTTCTTT	CASSLRGTEAFF
TRBV28	NA	TRBJ1-2	TGTGCCAGCAGTCCGTCGGGGGGCGCCGGGGGCTACACCTTC	CASSPSGGAGGYTF
TRBV29-1	NA	TRBJ1-2	TGCAGCTCACAATCCGAGGCAGACTATGGCTACACCTTC	CSSQSEADYGYTF
TRBV7-2	NA	TRBJ2-7	TGTGCCAGCAGCTTAGCGAGGAACGAGCAGTACTTC	CASSLARNEQYF
TRBV27	NA	TRBJ1-2	TGTGCCAGCAGTTTGGGAGGGAGACTTAACTATGGCTACACCTTC	CASSLGGRLNYGYTF
TRBV7-9	NA	TRBJ1-2	TGTGCCAGCAGCCCCCCAGTTTCAGGGAACTATGGCTACACCTTC	CASSPPVSGNYGYTF
TRBV15	NA	TRBJ1-5	TGTGCCACCAGGTCTGGGTTGAGTGGCAATCAGCCCCAGCATTTT	CATRSGLSGNQPQHF
TRBV9	NA	TRBJ2-3	TGTGCCAGCAGCGGATCTTCGGGGACCCCCGCAGATACGCAGTATTTT	CASSGSSGTPADTQYF
TRBV7-9	TRBD1	TRBJ1-1	TGTGCCAGCAGCTTGGCAGACAGGGCCAGGGGCACTGAAGCTTTCTTT	CASSLADRARGTEAFF
TRBV5-1	NA	TRBJ1-5	TGCGCCAGCAGCCCGGAGGGGGACAAAGGGGAGCCCCAGCATTTT	CASSPEGDKGEPQHF
TRBV28	NA	TRBJ1-1	TGTGCCAGCAGTTTAAGCAGGAAAAACACTGAAGCTTTCTTT	CASSLSRKNTEAFF
TRBV7-9	NA	TRBJ2-3	TGTGCCAGCAGCCTGACGACGGGGGCCACAGATACGCAGTATTTT	CASSLTTGATDTQYF
TRBV7-7	TRBD1	TRBJ1-2	TGCGCCAGCAGCCAGGGGACAGGGAAGGGTGGCTACACCTTC	CASSQGTGKGGYTF
TRBV6-5	NA	TRBJ1-1	TGTGCCAGCAGTTACGGGGGAGGGGAGACTGAAGCTTTCTTT	CASSYGGGETEAFF
TRBV6-6	TRBD2	TRBJ2-3	TGTGCCAGCAGTTACGAGGCGGGGGACCCCACAGATACGCAGTATTTT	CASSYEAGDPTDTQYF
TRBV5-1	NA	TRBJ2-5	TGCGCCAGCACAGGGGACTCCCAAGAGACCCAGTACTTC	CASTGDSQETQYF
TRBV5-6	TRBD2	TRBJ2-7	TGTGCCAGCAGCTTGGAGGGGACTATCTCCTACGAGCAGTACTTC	CASSLEGTISYEQYF